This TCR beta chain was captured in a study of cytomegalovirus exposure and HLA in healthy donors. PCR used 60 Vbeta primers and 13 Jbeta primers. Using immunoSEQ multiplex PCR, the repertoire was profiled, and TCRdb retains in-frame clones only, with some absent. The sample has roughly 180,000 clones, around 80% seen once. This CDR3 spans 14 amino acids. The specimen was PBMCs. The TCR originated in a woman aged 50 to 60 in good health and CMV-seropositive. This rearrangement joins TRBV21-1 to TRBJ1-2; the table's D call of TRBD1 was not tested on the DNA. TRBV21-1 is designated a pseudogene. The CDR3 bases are TGTGCCAGCAGCAGGACAGGGCCCGCCTATGGCTACACCTTC. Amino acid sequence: CASSRTGPAYGYTF.